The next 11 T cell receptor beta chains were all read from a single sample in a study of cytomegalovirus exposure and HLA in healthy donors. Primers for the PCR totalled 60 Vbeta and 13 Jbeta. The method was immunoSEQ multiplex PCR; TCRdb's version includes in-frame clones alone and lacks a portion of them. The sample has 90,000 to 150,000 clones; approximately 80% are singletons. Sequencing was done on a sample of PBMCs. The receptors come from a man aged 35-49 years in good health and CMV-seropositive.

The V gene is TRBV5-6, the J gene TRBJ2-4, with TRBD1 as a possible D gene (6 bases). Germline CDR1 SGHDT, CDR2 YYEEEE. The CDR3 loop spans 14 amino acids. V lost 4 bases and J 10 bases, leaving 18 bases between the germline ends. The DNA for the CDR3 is TGTGCCAGCAGCCAACTCGGACAGTACGAAATTCAGTACTTC. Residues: CASSQLGQYEIQYF.

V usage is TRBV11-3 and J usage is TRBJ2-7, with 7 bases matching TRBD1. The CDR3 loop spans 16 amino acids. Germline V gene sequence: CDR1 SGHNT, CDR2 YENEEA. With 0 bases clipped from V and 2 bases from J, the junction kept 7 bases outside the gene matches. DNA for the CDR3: TGTGCCAGCAGCTTAGATCCCGACAGGGATCCCTACGAGCAGTACTTC. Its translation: CASSLDPDRDPYEQYF.

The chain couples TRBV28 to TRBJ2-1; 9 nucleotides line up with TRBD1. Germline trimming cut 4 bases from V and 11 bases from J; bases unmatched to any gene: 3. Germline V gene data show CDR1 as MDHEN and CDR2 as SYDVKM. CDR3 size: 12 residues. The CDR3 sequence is CASSWDRDQQFF. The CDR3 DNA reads TGTGCCAGCAGTTGGGACAGGGACCAGCAGTTCTTC.

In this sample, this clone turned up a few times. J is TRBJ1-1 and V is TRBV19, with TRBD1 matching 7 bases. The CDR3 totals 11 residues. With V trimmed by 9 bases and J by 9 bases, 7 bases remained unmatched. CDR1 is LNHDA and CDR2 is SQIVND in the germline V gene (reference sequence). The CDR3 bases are TGTGCCAGCCTCGAACAGGGGAAAGCTTTCTTT. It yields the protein CASLEQGKAFF. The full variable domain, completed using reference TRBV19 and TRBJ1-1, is DGGITQSPKYLFRKEGQNVTLSCEQNLNHDAMYWYRQDPGQGLRLIYYSQIVNDFQKGDIAEGYSVSREKKESFPLTVTSAQKNPTAFYLCASLEQGKAFFGQGTRLTVV.

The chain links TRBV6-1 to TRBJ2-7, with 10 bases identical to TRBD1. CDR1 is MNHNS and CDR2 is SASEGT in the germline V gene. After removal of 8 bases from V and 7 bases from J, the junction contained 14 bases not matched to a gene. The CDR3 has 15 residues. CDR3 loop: CASPGGDRGLREQYF. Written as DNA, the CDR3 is TGTGCCAGCCCCGGAGGGGACAGGGGATTACGGGAGCAGTACTTC.

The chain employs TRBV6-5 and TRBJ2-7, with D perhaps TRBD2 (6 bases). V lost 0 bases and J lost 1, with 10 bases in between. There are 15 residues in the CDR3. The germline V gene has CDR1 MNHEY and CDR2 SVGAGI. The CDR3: CASSYSRGTSYEQYF. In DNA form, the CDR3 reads TGTGCCAGCAGTTACTCGAGAGGGACTTCCTACGAGCAGTACTTC.

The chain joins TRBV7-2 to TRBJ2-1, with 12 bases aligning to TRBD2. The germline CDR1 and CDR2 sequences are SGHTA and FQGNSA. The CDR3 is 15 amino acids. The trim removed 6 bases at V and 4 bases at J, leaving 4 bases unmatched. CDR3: CASSPSGGGYNEQFF. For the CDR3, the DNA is TGTGCCAGCAGTCCTAGCGGGGGGGGATACAATGAGCAGTTCTTC.

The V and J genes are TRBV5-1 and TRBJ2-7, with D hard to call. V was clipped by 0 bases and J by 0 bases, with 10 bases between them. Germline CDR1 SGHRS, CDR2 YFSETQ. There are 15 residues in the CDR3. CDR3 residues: CASSLDSSFSYEQYF. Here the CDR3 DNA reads TGCGCCAGCAGCTTGGACAGTTCATTCTCCTACGAGCAGTACTTC.

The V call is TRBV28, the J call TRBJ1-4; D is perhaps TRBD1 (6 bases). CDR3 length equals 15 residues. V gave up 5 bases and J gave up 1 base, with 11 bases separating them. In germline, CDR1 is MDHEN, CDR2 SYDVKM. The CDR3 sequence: CASSIEQGTNEKLFF. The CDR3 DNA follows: TGTGCCAGCAGTATTGAACAGGGAACTAATGAAAAACTGTTTTTT. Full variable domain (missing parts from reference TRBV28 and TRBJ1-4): DVKVTQSSRYLVKRTGEKVFLECVQDMDHENMFWYRQDPGLGLRLIYFSYDVKMKEKGDIPEGYSVSREKKERFSLILESASTNQTSMYLCASSIEQGTNEKLFFGSGTQLSVL.

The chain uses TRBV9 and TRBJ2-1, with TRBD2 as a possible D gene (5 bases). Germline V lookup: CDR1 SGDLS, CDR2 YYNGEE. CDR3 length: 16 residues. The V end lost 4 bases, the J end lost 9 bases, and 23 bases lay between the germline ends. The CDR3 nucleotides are TGTGCCAGCAGCCTTCCTCTACGCGGCGGGTCAGGTGAGCAGTTCTTC. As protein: CASSLPLRGGSGEQFF.

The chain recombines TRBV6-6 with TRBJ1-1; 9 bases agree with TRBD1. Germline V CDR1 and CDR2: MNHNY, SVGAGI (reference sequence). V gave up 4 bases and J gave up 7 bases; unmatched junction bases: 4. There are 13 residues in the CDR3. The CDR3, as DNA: TGTGCCAGCAGTTCGACAGGGGGAGTTGAAGCTTTCTTT. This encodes CASSSTGGVEAFF.